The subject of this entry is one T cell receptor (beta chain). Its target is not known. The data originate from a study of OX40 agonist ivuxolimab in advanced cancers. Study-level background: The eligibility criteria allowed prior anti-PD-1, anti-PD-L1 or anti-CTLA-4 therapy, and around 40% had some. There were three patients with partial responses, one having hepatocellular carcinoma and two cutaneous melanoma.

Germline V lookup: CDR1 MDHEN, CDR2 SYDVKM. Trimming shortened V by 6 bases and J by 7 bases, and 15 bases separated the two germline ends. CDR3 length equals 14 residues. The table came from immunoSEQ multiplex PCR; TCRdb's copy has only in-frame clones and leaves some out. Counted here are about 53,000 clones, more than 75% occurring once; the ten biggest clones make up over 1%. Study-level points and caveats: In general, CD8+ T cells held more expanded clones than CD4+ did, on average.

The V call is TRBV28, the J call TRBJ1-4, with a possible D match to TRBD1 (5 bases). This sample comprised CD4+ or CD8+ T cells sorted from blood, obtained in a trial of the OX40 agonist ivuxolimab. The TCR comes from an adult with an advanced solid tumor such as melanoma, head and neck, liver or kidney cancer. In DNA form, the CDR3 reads TGTGCCAGCAGCACCCGGGGGGGAGGTGAAAAACTGTTTTTT. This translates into CASSTRGGGEKLFF.